This TCR beta chain is drawn from a study of T cells in Graves' hyperthyroidism and ophthalmopathy. Pregnant or lactating patients were excluded, as were those with uncontrolled infection or other autoimmune disease. Clinical symptoms, serum thyroxine and TRAb, thyroid ultrasound and orbital computed tomography together formed the diagnostic basis. Concerning this clonotype: The antigen remains undetermined.

CDR1 is MNHEY and CDR2 is SVGEGT in the germline V gene. This CDR3 is 16 amino acids long. V dropped 6 bases and J dropped 3 bases, with 15 bases sitting between them. Study conclusions and caveats: Most thyroid-expanded clonotypes above 0.001 were also found in blood.

TCR beta CDR3 region amplification was performed from RNA transcripts. Initially, a first-round RT-PCR of the TCR CDR3 employed the HTBI primer set. One entry per CDR3 protein, called by TCRdb with MiXCR from the multiplex PCR reads. The profile shows 500,000 to 600,000 distinct CDR3 sequences, around 50% of them singletons. This chain uses TRBV6-2 or TRBV6-3 with TRBJ2-6; D possibly corresponds to TRBD1 (6 bases). Sample: peripheral blood or thyroid tissue (not recorded which). This receptor was obtained from an adult woman with Graves' disease, either hyperthyroidism or ophthalmopathy (not recorded which). CDR3 DNA: TGTGCCAGCAGACATCCCGACAGGTTTGGGGCCAACGTCCTGACTTTC. Translated, it gives CASRHPDRFGANVLTF.